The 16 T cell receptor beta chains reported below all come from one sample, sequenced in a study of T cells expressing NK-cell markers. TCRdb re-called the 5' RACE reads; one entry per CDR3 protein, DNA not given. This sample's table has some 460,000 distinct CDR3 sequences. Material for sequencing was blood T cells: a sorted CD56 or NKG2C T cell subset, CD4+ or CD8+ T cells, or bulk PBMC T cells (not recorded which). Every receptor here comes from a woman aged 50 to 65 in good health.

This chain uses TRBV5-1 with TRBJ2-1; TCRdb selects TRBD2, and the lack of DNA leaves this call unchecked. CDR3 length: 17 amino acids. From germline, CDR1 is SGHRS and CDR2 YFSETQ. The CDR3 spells CASSLGTSGRGEDEQFF.

CDR3 region: CASSLSGTVGTGELFF. This chain joins TRBV5-1 and TRBJ2-2; the D call of TRBD1 rests on TCRdb alone, since no DNA is present to check it. Germline CDR1 SGHRS, CDR2 YFSETQ. This CDR3 has 16 amino acids.

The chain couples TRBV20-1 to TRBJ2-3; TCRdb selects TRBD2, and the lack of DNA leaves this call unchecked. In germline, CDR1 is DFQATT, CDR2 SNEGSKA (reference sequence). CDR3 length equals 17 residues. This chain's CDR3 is CSARDVGLAGVWDTQYF.

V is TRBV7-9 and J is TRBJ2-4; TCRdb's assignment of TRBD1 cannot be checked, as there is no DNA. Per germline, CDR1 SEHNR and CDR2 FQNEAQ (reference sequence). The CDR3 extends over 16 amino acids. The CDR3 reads CASSPVDRVAKNIQYF.

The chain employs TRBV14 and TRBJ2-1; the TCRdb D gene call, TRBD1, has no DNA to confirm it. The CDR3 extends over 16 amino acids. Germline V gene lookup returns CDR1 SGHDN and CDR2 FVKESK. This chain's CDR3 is CASSPMGRGLYNEQFF.

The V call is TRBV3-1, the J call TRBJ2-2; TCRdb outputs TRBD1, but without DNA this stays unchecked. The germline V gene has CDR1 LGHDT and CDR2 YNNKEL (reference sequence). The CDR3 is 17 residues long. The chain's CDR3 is CASSQQGLKGGTGELFF.

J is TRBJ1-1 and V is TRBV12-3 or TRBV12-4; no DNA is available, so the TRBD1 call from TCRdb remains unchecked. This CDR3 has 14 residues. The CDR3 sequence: CASARGSLGPEAFF.

The CDR3 sequence: CASSQVQAIQETQYF. This sequence joins TRBV4-1 and TRBJ2-5. The CDR3 spans 15 residues. Looked up from germline, CDR1 is MGHRA and CDR2 is YSYEKL.

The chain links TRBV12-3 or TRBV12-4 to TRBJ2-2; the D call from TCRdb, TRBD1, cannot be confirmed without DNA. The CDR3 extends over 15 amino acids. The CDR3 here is CASINRAGNTGELFF.

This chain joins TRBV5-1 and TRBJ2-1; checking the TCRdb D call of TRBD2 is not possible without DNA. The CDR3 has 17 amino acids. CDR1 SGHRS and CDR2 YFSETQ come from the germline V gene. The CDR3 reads CASSSPHGLPEGYEQFF.

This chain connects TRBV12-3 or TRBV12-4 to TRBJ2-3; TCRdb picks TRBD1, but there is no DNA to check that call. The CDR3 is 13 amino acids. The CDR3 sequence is CASRTGTTDTQYF.

CDR3 region: CASKGGFLFSSDTDTQYF. The chain joins TRBV28 to TRBJ2-3; TCRdb's assignment of TRBD1 cannot be checked, as there is no DNA. This CDR3 contains 18 residues. Germline V gene sequence: CDR1 MDHEN, CDR2 SYDVKM.

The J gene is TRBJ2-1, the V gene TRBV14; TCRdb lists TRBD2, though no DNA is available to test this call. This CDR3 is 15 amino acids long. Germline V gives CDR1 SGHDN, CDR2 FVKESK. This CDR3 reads CASSRLAGGSNEQFF.

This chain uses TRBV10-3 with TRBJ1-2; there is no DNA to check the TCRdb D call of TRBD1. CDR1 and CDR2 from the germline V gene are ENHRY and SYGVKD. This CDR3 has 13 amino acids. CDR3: CAIKGEGAGGYTF.

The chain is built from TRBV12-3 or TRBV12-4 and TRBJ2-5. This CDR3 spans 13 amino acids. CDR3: CASRNTYQETQYF.

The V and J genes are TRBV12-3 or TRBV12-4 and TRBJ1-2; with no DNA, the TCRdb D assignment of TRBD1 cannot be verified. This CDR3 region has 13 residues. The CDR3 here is CASSADRVYGYTF.